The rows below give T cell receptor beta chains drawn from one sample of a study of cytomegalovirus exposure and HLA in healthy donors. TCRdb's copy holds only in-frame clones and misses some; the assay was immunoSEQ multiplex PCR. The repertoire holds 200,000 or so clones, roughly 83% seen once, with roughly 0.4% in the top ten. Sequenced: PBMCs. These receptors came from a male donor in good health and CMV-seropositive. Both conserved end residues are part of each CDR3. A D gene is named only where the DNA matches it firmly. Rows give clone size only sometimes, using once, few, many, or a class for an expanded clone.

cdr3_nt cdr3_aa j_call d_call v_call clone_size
TGCGCCAGCAGCCAGACAGGGACCTTTGACTATGGCTACACCTTC CASSQTGTFDYGYTF TRBJ1-2 TRBD1 TRBV5-1 NA
TGTGCCAGCAGCTCCGGGCTAGCGGACTACGAGCAGTACTTC CASSSGLADYEQYF TRBJ2-7 TRBD2 TRBV5-6 NA
TGCAGCGTTCGATCAGTGGGGACAGGGGGTCACGAGCAGTACTTC CSVRSVGTGGHEQYF TRBJ2-7 TRBD1 TRBV29-1 NA
TGTGCCAGCAGCTTAATACGAGGAACTACCGGGGAGCTGTTTTTT CASSLIRGTTGELFF TRBJ2-2 NA TRBV5-8 few
TGTGCCAGCAGCCTTCTGAGTAGCGACACAGATACGCAGTATTTT CASSLLSSDTDTQYF TRBJ2-3 NA TRBV7-9 NA
TGTGCCAGCAGCTTGGGCAGGACTGAAGCTTTCTTT CASSLGRTEAFF TRBJ1-1 NA TRBV7-2 NA
TGTGCCAGCAGCACTAGACAGGGCGTTTTCCCTCAAACAGATACGCAGTATTTT CASSTRQGVFPQTDTQYF TRBJ2-3 TRBD1 TRBV14 NA
TGTGCCAGCAGCCGCGGCATCTCCTACGAGCAGTACTTC CASSRGISYEQYF TRBJ2-7 NA TRBV6-5 NA
TGTGCCAGCACCTCCGGGACAGGGAAACAGCCCCAGCATTTT CASTSGTGKQPQHF TRBJ1-5 TRBD1 TRBV28 NA
TGTGCCAGCAGCCCCCGACTAGCGGTGGACAATGAGCAGTTCTTC CASSPRLAVDNEQFF TRBJ2-1 TRBD2 TRBV9 NA
TGTGCCAGCAGTTCACCACTGGACAGGGCAGCCTACGAGCAGTACTTC CASSSPLDRAAYEQYF TRBJ2-7 TRBD1 TRBV28 NA
TGTGCCAGCAGCTTAGATGGGCGGGACTCCTACGAGCAGTACTTC CASSLDGRDSYEQYF TRBJ2-7 NA TRBV11-2 NA
TGTGCCAGCAGCTTGTCAGGTGAAGCTTTCTTT CASSLSGEAFF TRBJ1-1 NA TRBV5-4 NA
TGTGCCAGCAGCTTTCTTGGGACAGCCGTCACTGAAGCTTTCTTT CASSFLGTAVTEAFF TRBJ1-1 TRBD1 TRBV5-5 NA
TGTGCCAGCAGCTTAGCGCTAAACGAGCAGTACTTC CASSLALNEQYF TRBJ2-7 NA TRBV7-2 NA
TGTGCCTCACGATCGGAAACAGGCGGCACAGATACGCAGTATTTT CASRSETGGTDTQYF TRBJ2-3 NA TRBV10-3 NA
TGTGCCAGCAGTTTTCGCCCAGGCGCCGGGGAGCTGTTTTTT CASSFRPGAGELFF TRBJ2-2 NA TRBV7-2 NA
TGTGCCAGCAGCCCTGACAGGGGGTCCTACGAGCAGTACTTC CASSPDRGSYEQYF TRBJ2-7 TRBD1 TRBV11-1 NA
TGCGCCAGCAGTGGTCGGGACAGGGGCTCCTATAATTCACCCCTCCACTTT CASSGRDRGSYNSPLHF TRBJ1-6 TRBD1 TRBV10-1 NA
TGTGCCAGCAGCTTGACAGTTTATAGCAATCAGCCCCAGCATTTT CASSLTVYSNQPQHF TRBJ1-5 NA TRBV5-5 once
TGTGCCACCACGGGGACAGAGAACACTGAAGCTTTCTTT CATTGTENTEAFF TRBJ1-1 TRBD1 TRBV19 once
TGTGCCAGCAGCTTAGTTACGGGTGAGCAGTTCTTC CASSLVTGEQFF TRBJ2-1 NA TRBV7-2 NA
TGTGCCAGCAGCTTAACAGGGGGTTGGTCCTACAATGAGCAGTTCTTC CASSLTGGWSYNEQFF TRBJ2-1 TRBD1 TRBV11-3 NA
TGCGCCAGCAGCCGCTACGGGAAGGCCACGACTAATGAAAAACTGTTTTTT CASSRYGKATTNEKLFF TRBJ1-4 NA TRBV5-1 NA
TGTGCCAGCAGCGCCACCGGGACAGAATACAATGAGCAGTTCTTC CASSATGTEYNEQFF TRBJ2-1 TRBD1 TRBV9 NA
TGTGCCAGCTCACCACTAGCGGGAGGGTACAATGAGCAGTTCTTC CASSPLAGGYNEQFF TRBJ2-1 TRBD2 TRBV18 NA
TGTGCCAGCAGCTTAGTTTGGACTAGCGGCGGTAGGCCCTCCAATGAGCAGTTCTTC CASSLVWTSGGRPSNEQFF TRBJ2-1 TRBD2 TRBV7-8 NA
TGTGCCAGCAGCTTTTGGGGGGACACCGGGGAGCTGTTTTTT CASSFWGDTGELFF TRBJ2-2 NA TRBV7-9 NA
TGTGCCAGCAGCTTTGAGTACCAAGAGACCCAGTACTTC CASSFEYQETQYF TRBJ2-5 NA TRBV7-9 NA
TGTGCCTGGAGTATGACAGTGGCCAATCAGCCCCAGCATTTT CAWSMTVANQPQHF TRBJ1-5 NA TRBV30 NA
TGTGCCAGCAGCCAATCGCGCTACAATGAGCAGTTCTTC CASSQSRYNEQFF TRBJ2-1 NA TRBV16 NA
TGTGCCAGCAGCGTAGCGGGGACAGGGCTCTATGGCTACACCTTC CASSVAGTGLYGYTF TRBJ1-2 TRBD1 TRBV9 NA
TGCAGCGTTGAGGGACAGCTGAACACTGAAGCTTTCTTT CSVEGQLNTEAFF TRBJ1-1 TRBD1 TRBV29-1 NA
TGTGCCAGCAGCTCACTGGGGCTAGTCACTGAGCAGTTCTTC CASSSLGLVTEQFF TRBJ2-1 NA TRBV7-2 NA
TGTGCCAGCAGAGCGGCGGGGGCCAACACCGGGGAGCTGTTTTTT CASRAAGANTGELFF TRBJ2-2 NA TRBV27 NA
TGTGCCAGCTCACTCACCGAAGGGACAGTCTACGAGCAGTACTTC CASSLTEGTVYEQYF TRBJ2-7 TRBD1 TRBV18 NA
TGTGCCAGTAGCGAGGCCTCACTTAGCGGGAGGACCTACGAGCAGTACTTC CASSEASLSGRTYEQYF TRBJ2-7 TRBD2 TRBV19 few
TGTGCCAGCAGGGAGACTAGCTCTACCTTGGATACGCAGTATTTT CASRETSSTLDTQYF TRBJ2-3 TRBD2 TRBV2 NA
TGTGCCAGCAGCCACCGAACTAGCGGGGGGGCTGCCGGGGAGCTGTTTTTT CASSHRTSGGAAGELFF TRBJ2-2 TRBD2 TRBV5-6 NA
TGTGCCTGGGGCGAGGGACTAGCAGAGGAGACCCAGTACTTC CAWGEGLAEETQYF TRBJ2-5 TRBD2 TRBV30 NA
TGTGCCAGCAGGGGGACTAGTTTTTCCTACGAGCAGTACTTC CASRGTSFSYEQYF TRBJ2-7 TRBD2 TRBV6-5 NA
TGTGCCAGCAGCTTAGACCCCGTGAGCGCCGTTTACAATGAGCAGTTCTTC CASSLDPVSAVYNEQFF TRBJ2-1 NA TRBV7-2 few
TGTGCCAGCAGGGATGAGGGCAAGAGGACCCAGTACTTC CASRDEGKRTQYF TRBJ2-5 NA TRBV28 NA
TGCACCAGCAGCCAAGATCCACAGCTTAATGAAAAACTGTTTTTT CTSSQDPQLNEKLFF TRBJ1-4 NA TRBV1 NA
TGTGCCAGCAGCCAACCGGACAGGGCTGGTGAAGCTTTCTTT CASSQPDRAGEAFF TRBJ1-1 TRBD1 TRBV4-2 NA
TGTGCCTGGGAATTAGCGGGACTAGCCAAAAACATTCAGTACTTC CAWELAGLAKNIQYF TRBJ2-4 TRBD2 TRBV30 NA
TGCGCCAGCAGCTTGGCCGGCACAGGGGAGGAGGGAGCTTTCTTT CASSLAGTGEEGAFF TRBJ1-1 TRBD1 TRBV5-1 NA
TGTGCCAGCAGCGTAAACCCGGGGACAGGGGCAGATACGCAGTATTTT CASSVNPGTGADTQYF TRBJ2-3 TRBD1 TRBV9 few
TGCAGCGTTGACAGGGGGGTGGGCACAGATACGCAGTATTTT CSVDRGVGTDTQYF TRBJ2-3 NA TRBV29-1 NA
TGTGCCAGCAGCATAGGGGAGAGGGATGGCTACACCTTC CASSIGERDGYTF TRBJ1-2 NA TRBV7-9 NA
TGCGCCAGCAGCCCGGACGCGGGAAGAGAGACCCAGTACTTC CASSPDAGRETQYF TRBJ2-5 NA TRBV5-1 NA
TGTGCCAGCACCCTTCTAACGGGGGGGTGGCCCTACGAGCAGTACTTC CASTLLTGGWPYEQYF TRBJ2-7 TRBD2 TRBV7-9 NA
TGTGCCAGCAGCTTGACAGCGGGGGCCCTACATGAGCAGTTCTTC CASSLTAGALHEQFF TRBJ2-1 TRBD2 TRBV7-2 NA
TGCGCCAGCTCGACAGGCAGTGAAGCCAAAAACATTCAGTACTTC CASSTGSEAKNIQYF TRBJ2-4 NA TRBV5-1 NA
TGTGCCAGCAGCTCACGGAGGACAGGGTTCGATGAGCAGTTCTTC CASSSRRTGFDEQFF TRBJ2-1 TRBD1 TRBV5-4 NA
TGTGCCACCAGCTCACCGGGACAGGTCTTCTCTGGGGCCAACGTCCTGACTTTC CATSSPGQVFSGANVLTF TRBJ2-6 TRBD1 TRBV15 NA